This T cell receptor (beta chain) was retrieved from a study of cytomegalovirus exposure and HLA in healthy donors (dated by TCRdb to 2017 to 2019). Regarding the complete study: According to an earlier analysis of 587 of the donors, some 180 million T cells yielded some 110 million unique TCR beta sequences and about 280 Gb of sequence data. An early release covering around 630 HLA-typed donors comprised about 300 gigabases of sequencing data and around 86 million unique TCR sequences. The genetic ancestry cluster associated with self-reported Caucasian donors included about four fifths of the approximately 400 genotyped donors. The study aimed to test whether cataloging public T cell receptors could reveal signatures of past pathogen exposure. The T cell repertoires of 700 or so subjects were profiled by immunosequencing and related to cytomegalovirus serostatus. Besides the first cohort of 666 subjects, a separate validation cohort made up of 90 to 150 different subjects was used. High-throughput TCR immunosequencing, statistical association of individual TCRs with disease status, and machine learning were combined to predict cytomegalovirus infection status. To study patterns of TCR occurrence, a later analysis re-analyzed previously published TCR beta repertoires from around 670 donors and added high-resolution HLA genotyping. In the later analysis, no new phenotypic data were used to find candidate immune exposures; instead, reliance was placed on TCR beta sequences and their occurrence across donors. To decide whether each TCR beta V gene segment behaved as functional or pseudogenic, an earlier analysis of some 580 of the donors relied on high-throughput TCR beta sequencing. Donor age, sex, ethnicity and CMV serostatus were compiled alongside the repertoire data. Genome-wide SNP genotypes for about 55% of the 666 donors were used in a later genetic analysis, which treated that subset as a discovery cohort. All discovery cohort repertoires had been generated using a single sequencing platform. Both class I and class II loci were covered by HLA typing, at four-digit resolution. Typing coverage varied by locus: about 620-640 donors for A, B, C, DRB1 and DQB1; approximately 500 for DQA1; around 570 for DPA1; approximately 450 for DPB1. A handful of DR-DQ haplotypes were handled as single units for association and clustering because linkage in the cohort was strong. Among a few hundred genotyped donors of the cohort, an average of around 240,000 unique TCR beta nucleotide sequences were sequenced per donor, 15% to 20% of them non-productive. The investigation overall reported the following: The authors suggested that the approach could potentially be generalized to other disease states and immunological phenotypes. A later analysis found that most CMV-associated TCR beta chains appeared HLA-restricted, with HLA associations seemingly driven largely by CMV exposure. In the study, some 160 TCR beta chains were listed as associated with cytomegalovirus. The sequencing pipeline was judged likely to have produced a cluster of highly shared sequence variants as a technical artifact. Because counts were too low, seventeen rarely observed V segments, including chromosome 9 orphons, were left out of the earlier analysis of roughly 600 of the donors. A few of the identified cytomegalovirus-associated TCR beta chains were confirmed in vitro to be specific for cytomegalovirus antigens. In a later analysis, HLA-associated TCR beta chains showed more clonal expansion and lower generation probabilities than non-associated chains that were equally common. Most TCR sequences were seen in very few donors, while some public TCRs were found in many individuals. In both the original and validation cohorts, the classifier was reported to diagnose cytomegalovirus status with high specificity and sensitivity. In a later analysis, the rate of TCR association differed among HLA loci, with DRB1 alleles having the most associated TCRs and HLA-C alleles having the fewest. In a later analysis, some 17,000 TCR beta sequences were associated with specific HLA alleles at a false discovery rate of 0.05. A further reported finding was that TCR beta sequences accurately predicted the HLA-A and HLA-B alleles for most subjects in the first cohort. According to a later genetic analysis, donors in an Asian-associated ancestry cluster had fewer N-insertions in productive TCRs than the approximately 700-donor mean. Some IMGT-functional V segments, including TRBV6-2 and TRBV6-3, could not be told apart with the 87-base-pair reads, so those segments were excluded. The only immune exposure information available for the cohort was CMV serostatus. Correlated functional status among segregating V segments might be attributable to linkage disequilibrium, but an unknown experimental factor could not be ruled out. Only TCR beta chains were sequenced in this cohort, and the absence of alpha or paired-chain data limited detectable features. Several of the top co-occurrence clusters appeared to be linked to parvovirus B19, influenza, CMV and Epstein-Barr virus, according to a later analysis. In a later genetic analysis, a missense DCLRE1C variant was associated with V-gene and J-gene trimming of TCR beta chains, and the association was replicated in an independent cohort. Because HLA typing was missing for some donors at each locus, association tests included only the typed subset. When HLA alleles, especially DR and DQ, strongly co-occurred, TCR associations were difficult to assign to individual alleles. An earlier analysis of 450 to 750 of the donors showed that most TCR beta V segments appeared in productive rearrangements either about 87% or about 30% of the time, which broadly matched IMGT annotations. Sequencing depth was assumed to be roughly uniform across donors in the presence/absence analyses, though that assumption may not hold.

Concerning this clone itself: There is no known antigen for this receptor. Within one base of it there is no much larger clone, and no base qualities were kept.

Preparation of the library involved the immunoSEQ multiplex PCR assay. For the multiplex PCR, a mixture combining 60 forward primers for TCR Vbeta segments and 13 reverse primers for TCR Jbeta segments was used. Amplification of the CDR3 region of rearranged TCR beta genes was performed with a multiplex PCR assay on genomic DNA. The Illumina HiSeq System was used to sequence the amplified TCR beta libraries as 87-base-pair reads. As for how the authors treated the data: A later analysis counted about 80 million unique TCR beta chains across the roughly 700 repertoires, and some 11 million of these chains were shared by at least two donors. Raw reads were error-corrected and collapsed into unique sequences with a nearest-neighbor algorithm that merged closely related sequences to remove PCR and sequencing errors. CDR3 sequences were aligned to IMGT reference sequences to assign V, D and J gene segments. For a sequence to be retained, a match of at least six nucleotides was required to both a V gene segment and a J gene segment. Rearrangements were called productive when the CDR3 lacked stop codons and stayed in frame with V and J; all others were non-productive. Following IMGT convention, CDR3 was defined as the stretch from the second conserved V-encoded cysteine up to the conserved J-encoded phenylalanine. In an earlier analysis of roughly 610 of the donors, sequences lacking an unambiguous match to a single V gene segment were excluded. An earlier analysis of 587 of the donors called V segments functional above 56.7% productive rearrangements and segregating when the between-donor standard deviation exceeded 5%. A statistical classification framework was developed to diagnose cytomegalovirus status using the catalog of TCR beta chain sequences. V and J gene assignment, in a later analysis, came from comparing TCR nucleotide sequences with IMGT/GENE-DB human TR gene sequences. In a later analysis, CDR3 sequences and most-parsimonious VDJ recombination scenarios were assigned using the TCRdist pipeline. In a later analysis, each TCR beta chain was defined by its CDR3 amino acid sequence together with its V-gene family, and reads lacking a unique V-gene family were excluded. As a way to deal with suspected cross-contamination and a sequencing artifact, a later analysis dropped under 600 nucleotide sequences that were highly shared and had low generation probability. In a later analysis, a clonal expansion index for each public chain was calculated from normalized within-repertoire ranks of inferred template counts. In a later analysis, generation probabilities were computed with a VDJ recombination model fitted to out-of-frame rearrangements, and the resulting probabilities were checked against IGoR. Hypergeometric tests were used in a later analysis to score TCR-TCR, TCR-HLA and TCR-CMV co-occurrence, with a repertoire-size bias correction applied to the TCR pairs. False discovery rates were estimated in a later analysis by permuting HLA or CMV assignments 20 times. In a later analysis, co-occurring TCRs were grouped with DBSCAN, and TCRdist sequence similarity was added when clustering was performed within HLA-allele-positive subsets. Repertoires with fewer than 30,000 or more than 120,000 public chains, plus five repertoires with anomalous nucleotide sharing, were excluded from co-occurrence clustering. The clones in this table, taken by TCRdb from immuneACCESS, are in-frame only. Not every clone is retained; where verified, under half of the shortfall comes from an unresolved V gene, and the cause of the rest is unknown. That table supplies the V and J calls and clone size; D and trimming were determined from the DNA. Counted in this sample were approximately 93,000 clones; approximately 81% of them appeared once. In total, the top ten clones hold around 3.5% of the sample.

In total, fewer than 750 healthy bone marrow donors made up the cohort. Cohort members were all nominally healthy when sampled, although unrecorded immune exposures were likely present. The donor was CMV seropositive and was included in the group of approximately 310 seropositive cohort members. A peripheral blood sample was provided by each donor, and peripheral blood mononuclear cells were used for TCR beta sequencing. The Qiagen DNeasy Blood Extraction Kit was used to extract genomic DNA from the blood cell samples. Trimming costs V 2 bases and J 4 bases, and their ends lie 7 bases apart. The CDR3 has 13 amino acids, counting the end cysteine and phenylalanine. This entry keeps only the CDR3 DNA: 39 bases, framed from base 1. The germline V gene (reference sequence) supplies CDR1 SEHNR and CDR2 FQNEAQ.

The sequence was collected from a male donor in good health and CMV-seropositive. The chain employs TRBV7-9 and TRBJ2-3; no D gene is confidently identified. Sequenced: PBMCs. The DNA sequence reads TGTGCCAGCAGCTTACCCCCTCCAGATACGCAGTATTTT. The translation is CASSLPPPDTQYF.